The 14 T cell receptor beta chains reported below all come from one sample, sequenced in a study of cytomegalovirus exposure and HLA in healthy donors. With 60 Vbeta and 13 Jbeta primers, the PCR was carried out. Clones were sequenced by immunoSEQ multiplex PCR, and TCRdb holds only the in-frame ones, with some missing. The sample contains around 98,000 clones, about 81% of which appear only once. The sequencing input was PBMCs. The receptors shown here come from a man aged 40-55 years in good health and CMV-seronegative.

The chain uses TRBV9 and TRBJ2-5; the D gene is possibly TRBD1 (5 bases). There are 14 residues in the CDR3. Trimming shortened V by 0 bases and J by 3 bases, and 9 bases separated the two germline ends. The V gene's germline CDR1 is SGDLS and CDR2 YYNGEE. This CDR3 reads CASSVAVREETQYF. Here the CDR3 DNA reads TGTGCCAGCAGCGTAGCTGTCAGGGAAGAGACCCAGTACTTC.

The rearrangement uses TRBV6-4 and TRBJ1-5, with D unresolved. This CDR3 region has 13 residues. The germline gives CDR1 MRHNA, CDR2 SNTAGT. Trimming stripped 4 bases from V and 4 bases from J, with 8 bases between. For the CDR3, the DNA is TGTGCCAGCAGTGTTCACCTAAATCAGCCCCAGCATTTT. This sequence encodes CASSVHLNQPQHF.

The chain links TRBV18 to TRBJ1-1, with 8 bases that match TRBD1. V lost 1 base, J lost 1 base, and 8 bases stayed unmatched. The germline gives CDR1 KGHSH, CDR2 LQKENI. The CDR3 length is 17 residues. DNA for the CDR3: TGTGCCAGCTCACCACGACGGATGACAGGGGCGAACACTGAAGCTTTCTTT. Protein sequence: CASSPRRMTGANTEAFF.

J is TRBJ2-3 and V is TRBV9; 7 positions agree with TRBD1. Germline assignment: CDR1 SGDLS and CDR2 YYNGEE. After removal of 2 bases from V and 0 bases from J, the junction contained 3 bases not matched to a gene. The CDR3 covers 15 residues. The CDR3 sequence is CASSVEGASTDTQYF. Written as DNA, the CDR3 is TGTGCCAGCAGCGTTGAGGGGGCGAGCACAGATACGCAGTATTTT. The complete variable domain, with remaining parts taken from reference TRBV9 and TRBJ2-3, reads DSGVTQTPKHLITATGQRVTLRCSPRSGDLSVYWYQQSLDQGLQFLIQYYNGEERAKGNILERFSAQQFPDLHSELNLSSLELGDSALYFCASSVEGASTDTQYFGPGTRLTVL.

The chain couples TRBV27 to TRBJ2-3; D unresolved. Between the trimmed V and J ends, which lost 8 bases and 2 bases, there was a span of 5 bases. CDR1 and CDR2 (germline): MNHEY, SMNVEV (reference sequence). The CDR3 runs 11 residues. The CDR3 sequence: CASQYTDTQYF. The CDR3, as DNA: TGTGCCAGCCAGTACACAGATACGCAGTATTTT.

The genes are TRBV5-1 and TRBJ1-3, with D maybe TRBD1 (6 bases). The CDR3 has 15 amino acids. Trimming took off 2 bases at V and 0 bases at J, with 9 bases between the two ends. Germline CDR1 and CDR2: SGHRS and YFSETQ. CDR3 nucleotide sequence: TGCGCCAGCAGCTTAACAGGGAACTCTGGAAACACCATATATTTT. Its protein product is CASSLTGNSGNTIYF.

This clone was counted once. The rearrangement uses TRBV9 and TRBJ2-3; 8 bases are a match to TRBD1. In germline, CDR1 is SGDLS, CDR2 YYNGEE. V was clipped by 4 bases and J by 2 bases; unmatched bases: 9. The CDR3 length is 16 residues. The CDR3 loop is CASSLLQGALTDTQYF. The DNA of the CDR3 is TGTGCCAGCAGCTTACTCCAGGGGGCCCTCACAGATACGCAGTATTTT.

This clone was picked up a small number of times. The chain employs TRBV15 and TRBJ1-2; 7 nucleotides agree with TRBD1. The ends lost 1 base at V and 8 bases at J; junction bases unmatched: 4. The germline CDR1 and CDR2 sequences are LNHNV and YYDKDF (reference sequence). The CDR3 extends over 13 amino acids. CDR3 region: CATSRATGEGYTF. The CDR3 coding sequence is TGTGCCACCAGCAGAGCTACAGGGGAGGGCTACACCTTC.

V gene TRBV5-1 combines with J gene TRBJ1-6, with TRBD1 identical over 7 bases. J gave up 5 bases and V 0 bases, and 8 bases lay outside the gene matches. CDR1 is SGHRS and CDR2 is YFSETQ in the germline V gene. The CDR3 has 17 amino acids. For the CDR3, the DNA is TGCGCCAGCAGCTTGGCCAGCCGGGGACAGAATAATTCACCCCTCCACTTT. Protein sequence: CASSLASRGQNNSPLHF.

The rearrangement uses TRBV6-5 and TRBJ1-2, with D hard to call. CDR1 MNHEY and CDR2 SVGAGI come from the germline V gene. V was cut by 6 bases and J by 0 bases, with 11 bases left in between. The CDR3 is 14 residues long. CDR3 nucleotides: TGTGCCAGCAGAAAGGAGAGAGCTAACTATGGCTACACCTTC. Residues: CASRKERANYGYTF.

J is TRBJ1-1 and V is TRBV18; a weak D match, TRBD1 (6 bases). The germline V and J ends were trimmed by 4 bases and 3 bases, with 21 bases remaining between them. CDR1 and CDR2 (germline): KGHSH, LQKENI. The CDR3 sequence is 17 residues long. The CDR3 bases are TGTGCCAGCTCACTAAAAGGGGGGGGAGCGCTTGACACTGAAGCTTTCTTT. Protein product: CASSLKGGGALDTEAFF.

The rearrangement links TRBV18 to TRBJ2-7; the match to TRBD1 covers 10 bases. Trimming cost V 2 bases and J 4 bases; bases outside gene matches: 8. CDR3 length: 16 amino acids. CDR1 is KGHSH, CDR2 LQKENI, per germline. The CDR3 spells CASSPYGTGVSYEQYF. DNA for the CDR3: TGTGCCAGCTCACCATACGGGACAGGGGTTTCGTACGAGCAGTACTTC.

A note on this clone: This specimen includes other DNA sequences encoding the same CDR3. The chain is built from TRBV7-8 and TRBJ1-2; D gene unclear. This CDR3 has 12 amino acids. Trimming removed 1 base at V and 7 bases at J, with 7 bases between. CDR1 SGHVS and CDR2 FQNEAQ come from the germline V gene. CDR3 in amino acids: CASSLDSFGYTF. The CDR3 nucleotides read TGTGCCAGCAGCTTAGACAGCTTTGGCTACACCTTC.

V and J are TRBV6-1 and TRBJ1-5, with 9 positions matching TRBD1. V lost 0 bases to trimming and J lost 4 bases; unmatched junction nucleotides: 7. The germline V gene has CDR1 MNHNS and CDR2 SASEGT. The CDR3 is made up of 17 amino acids. CDR3 in DNA: TGTGCCAGCAGTGAAGCGCTGGGACAGGGCAGAAATCAGCCCCAGCATTTT. This gives the protein CASSEALGQGRNQPQHF.